This entry lists 26 T cell receptor beta chains sequenced from one sample in a study of blood T cell repertoires in COVID-19. TCRdb's copy holds only in-frame clones and misses some; the assay was immunoSEQ multiplex PCR. The sample contains a few hundred thousand clones, about four fifths of which appear only once. Material for sequencing was PBMCs or T cells enriched from blood (not recorded which). The receptor set was obtained from a woman aged 50 to 65 who had recovered from COVID-19.

This clone was picked up one time. Here the CDR3 reads CASSPTGTVLSGNTIYF. CDR3 DNA sequence: TGTGCCAGTAGTCCGACAGGGACGGTGTTATCTGGAAACACCATATATTTT. The chain recombines TRBV19 with TRBJ1-3, with 7 bases identical to TRBD1. J was trimmed by 1 base and V by 5 bases; bases with no gene match: 11. The V gene's germline CDR1 is LNHDA and CDR2 SQIVND (reference sequence). There are 17 residues in the CDR3.

V usage is TRBV5-1 and J usage is TRBJ2-1, with a tentative D call TRBD2 (5 bases). This CDR3 comprises 15 residues. V lost 4 bases and J 5 bases, leaving 16 bases between the germline ends. From germline, CDR1 is SGHRS and CDR2 YFSETQ. The CDR3: CASSPGVERNNEQFF. The CDR3 coding sequence is TGCGCCAGCAGCCCCGGGGTAGAAAGAAACAATGAGCAGTTCTTC.

This clone occurred a few times. J is TRBJ2-7 and V is TRBV5-4; perhaps TRBD1 as D (6 bases). V was trimmed by 2 bases and J by 3 bases, leaving 15 bases between them. Germline lookup yields CDR1 SGHNT and CDR2 YYREEE (reference sequence). The CDR3 covers 15 residues. The CDR3 DNA reads TGTGCCAGCAGCTTAGGAACAGGGACGGACTACGAGCAGTACTTC. Translation: CASSLGTGTDYEQYF.

The chain joins TRBV7-9 to TRBJ2-7; 9 positions match TRBD2. Germline V gene data show CDR1 as SEHNR and CDR2 as FQNEAQ (reference sequence). With 8 bases clipped from V and 4 bases from J, the junction kept 6 bases outside the gene matches. There are 13 residues in the CDR3. The CDR3 bases are TGTGCCAGCTTAGCGGGGGAGAAATACGAGCAGTACTTC. Amino acid sequence: CASLAGEKYEQYF.

This clone was counted once. The CDR3 DNA reads as TGTGCCAGTAGTATAGACCCAGGGACAGGGGCCTACAATGAGCAGTTCTTC. This encodes CASSIDPGTGAYNEQFF. The chain is built from TRBV19 and TRBJ2-1; 10 bases agree with TRBD1. Germline V gives CDR1 LNHDA, CDR2 SQIVND (reference sequence). V shed 0 bases, J shed 2 bases, and the junction held 4 bases outside the gene matches. This CDR3 spans 17 amino acids.

This rearrangement joins TRBV12-3 or TRBV12-4 to TRBJ1-1; the D is unclear. This CDR3 has 13 residues. V gave up 5 bases and J gave up 10 bases, with 17 bases separating them. CDR3 loop: CASSRHTPGGAFF. CDR3 bases: TGTGCCAGCAGTCGCCATACCCCGGGAGGAGCTTTCTTT.

The rearrangement uses TRBV29-1 and TRBJ2-1, with TRBD2 as a possible D gene (6 bases). V was cut by 7 bases and J by 1 base, with 14 bases left in between. This CDR3 has 14 amino acids. CDR1 and CDR2 (germline): SQVTM, ANQGSEA. The CDR3: CSANRERSYNEQFF. CDR3 bases: TGCAGCGCCAACCGGGAGAGGTCCTACAATGAGCAGTTCTTC.

The V gene is TRBV18, the J gene TRBJ1-2, with 11 nucleotides matching TRBD1. Trimming removed 3 bases from V and 4 bases from J; junction bases left unmatched: 10. CDR1 and CDR2 from the germline V gene are KGHSH and LQKENI. The CDR3 runs to 17 residues. As DNA, the CDR3 is TGTGCCAGCTCACCCGGGACAGGGGGGGCCAGGAGCTATGGCTACACCTTC. This encodes CASSPGTGGARSYGYTF.

This sequence joins TRBV5-8 and TRBJ2-1; 10 bases fit TRBD2. CDR1 SGHTS and CDR2 YDEGEE come from the germline V gene. The CDR3 has 16 residues. Trimming took 4 bases from V and 2 from J; bases not matched to a gene: 6. In nucleotides, the CDR3 is TGTGCCAGCAGCCCTAAAACTAGCGGGACCTACAATGAGCAGTTCTTC. Protein: CASSPKTSGTYNEQFF.

The CDR3 loop reads CASRLRDTEAFF. CDR3 DNA: TGTGCCAGCCGGTTGAGGGACACTGAAGCTTTCTTT. This sequence joins TRBV6-5 and TRBJ1-1, with D unclear. Looked up from germline, CDR1 is MNHEY and CDR2 is SVGAGI. CDR3 size: 12 residues. V lost 8 bases, J lost 3 bases, and 10 bases lay in between.

V and J are TRBV19 and TRBJ2-3; D is uncertain. The length of the CDR3 is 15 residues. V lost 4 bases to trimming and J lost 4 bases, with 15 bases between them. CDR1 and CDR2 (germline): LNHDA, SQIVND (reference sequence). The CDR3 nucleotides read TGTGCCAGTAGTACCAAAGACTTACCTTCAGATACGCAGTATTTT. Its protein is CASSTKDLPSDTQYF.

The chain recombines TRBV6-2 or TRBV6-3 with TRBJ1-6, with 12 bases fitting TRBD1. The V segment lost 4 bases and the J segment 9 bases; nucleotides outside the gene matches: 4. The germline gives CDR1 MNHEY, CDR2 SVGEGT. The CDR3 is made up of 15 amino acids. In DNA form, the CDR3 reads TGTGCCAGCAGTTGGGACAGGGGGCGCAGTTCACCCCTCCACTTT. Translated: CASSWDRGRSSPLHF.

V is TRBV6-5 and J is TRBJ2-7; possibly TRBD2 for D (5 bases). The CDR3 consists of 16 residues. V lost 2 bases and J 6 bases, leaving 20 bases between the germline ends. Germline values: CDR1 MNHEY, CDR2 SVGAGI. CDR3 nucleotide sequence: TGTGCCAGCAGTTACCAGGACTCCCCCCGTATGAGCGAGCAGTACTTC. This gives the protein CASSYQDSPRMSEQYF.

This chain uses TRBV11-1 with TRBJ2-3, with 7 positions matching TRBD1. Looked up from germline, CDR1 is SGHAT and CDR2 is FQDESV (reference sequence). The CDR3 is made up of 16 amino acids. V shed 5 bases and J 3 bases; nucleotides not matched to a gene: 11. For the CDR3, the DNA is TGTGCCAGCAGCCAGGAAGGCAGGGGGTGGACAGATACGCAGTATTTT. This encodes CASSQEGRGWTDTQYF.

V gene TRBV29-1 combines with J gene TRBJ2-1; D possibly corresponds to TRBD1 (6 bases). The V gene lost 5 bases and the J gene lost 0 bases, with 14 bases spanning the gap. CDR1 SQVTM and CDR2 ANQGSEA come from the germline V gene. The CDR3 runs 15 residues. The DNA of the CDR3 is TGCAGCGTTAGGGACACTTTTTACTCCTACAATGAGCAGTTCTTC. This sequence encodes CSVRDTFYSYNEQFF.

V usage is TRBV2 and J usage is TRBJ1-4, with D perhaps TRBD1 (5 bases). The CDR3 is 16 amino acids. Trimming cost V 3 bases and J 2 bases, with 13 bases left between them. Germline V gives CDR1 SNHLY, CDR2 FYNNEI. The CDR3, as DNA: TGTGCCAGCAGTGACGCGGGGGGACCGACTAATGAAAAACTGTTTTTT. This translates into CASSDAGGPTNEKLFF.

The chain uses TRBV5-1 and TRBJ2-2; weak D call: TRBD1 (6 bases). Trimming stripped 4 bases from V and 5 bases from J, with 12 bases between. The V gene's germline CDR1 is SGHRS and CDR2 YFSETQ. CDR3 size: 14 residues. CDR3 protein: CASSRSQGTGELFF. In DNA, the CDR3 is TGCGCCAGCAGCCGCAGTCAGGGGACCGGGGAGCTGTTTTTT.

The V call is TRBV29-1, the J call TRBJ2-3; 10 nucleotides line up with TRBD2. There are 14 residues in the CDR3. Germline CDR1 SQVTM, CDR2 ANQGSEA. V lost 4 bases and J lost 4; bases outside the gene matches: 5. The CDR3 is CSVVSSGGADTQYF. CDR3 coding DNA: TGCAGCGTTGTGTCTAGCGGGGGTGCAGATACGCAGTATTTT.

In its sample, this clone was seen a few times. V is TRBV4-1 and J is TRBJ2-2; 9 bases match TRBD1. V lost 4 bases and J lost 8; bases outside the gene matches: 8. CDR3 length equals 15 residues. CDR1 is MGHRA, CDR2 YSYEKL, per germline. The CDR3 loop is CASSRDGTGPGELFF. DNA of the CDR3: TGCGCCAGCAGCCGGGACGGGACAGGGCCTGGGGAGCTGTTTTTT.

This clone came up a few times. The V call is TRBV29-1, the J call TRBJ2-4; TRBD1 agrees at 8 bases. Germline assignment: CDR1 SQVTM and CDR2 ANQGSEA. The V and J ends lost 7 bases and 5 bases, in that order; junction bases with no gene match: 4. The CDR3 contains 12 residues. CDR3 loop: CSAGQGENIQYF. DNA of the CDR3: TGCAGCGCTGGACAGGGAGAAAACATTCAGTACTTC. Full variable domain (outside the CDR3, taken from reference TRBV29-1 and TRBJ2-4): SAVISQKPSRDICQRGTSLTIQCQVDSQVTMMFWYRQQPGQSLTLIATANQGSEATYESGFVIDKFPISRPNLTFSTLTVSNMSPEDSSIYLCSAGQGENIQYFGAGTRLSVL.

Details on this clone: Other DNA sequences of this sample code for an identical CDR3. The CDR3 sequence is CASSQDSGGLYNEQFF. CDR3 nucleotide sequence: TGCGCCAGCAGCCAAGATTCGGGGGGCCTCTACAATGAGCAGTTCTTC. This chain links TRBV4-3 with TRBJ2-1; the D gene is possibly TRBD2 (7 bases). CDR3 length: 16 residues. The ends were cut back, 0 bases at V and 3 bases at J, with 12 bases in the middle. Germline loops: CDR1 LGHNA, CDR2 YSLEER.

This clone has only one observation. This chain joins TRBV6-5 and TRBJ2-5; 7 bases match TRBD1. The CDR3 has 15 residues. With V trimmed by 0 bases and J by 5 bases, 6 bases remained unmatched. Germline V gene data show CDR1 as MNHEY and CDR2 as SVGAGI. The CDR3 nucleotides are TGTGCCAGCAGTTACTCTCCCACAGGGGTGGAGACCCAGTACTTC. Encoded protein: CASSYSPTGVETQYF.

J is TRBJ1-6 and V is TRBV7-9; no definite D call. Trimming pared 4 bases from V and 8 bases from J, leaving 3 bases between. The CDR3 sequence is 11 residues long. The germline V gene has CDR1 SEHNR and CDR2 FQNEAQ (reference sequence). For the CDR3, the DNA is TGTGCCAGCAGCTCTGATTCACCCCTCCACTTT. Translated, it gives CASSSDSPLHF.

This chain connects TRBV2 to TRBJ2-7; D is unclear. CDR3 length equals 11 residues. Germline V gene sequence: CDR1 SNHLY, CDR2 FYNNEI. The V gene lost 8 bases and the J gene lost 7 bases, with 12 bases spanning the gap. This CDR3 is CASDNRGEQYF. CDR3 sequence (DNA): TGTGCCAGCGATAATAGAGGAGAGCAGTACTTC. The variable domain in full, completed from reference TRBV2 and TRBJ2-7, reads EPEVTQTPSHQVTQMGQEVILRCVPISNHLYFYWYRQILGQKVEFLVSFYNNEISEKSEIFDDQFSVERPDGSNFTLKIRSTKLEDSAMYFCASDNRGEQYFGPGTRLTVT.

This clone appeared once. The CDR3 here is CVRSLDREAFF. The CDR3 DNA is TGTGTCAGAAGCTTAGACAGGGAAGCTTTCTTT. The V gene is TRBV7-5, the J gene TRBJ1-1; no DNA check was done on the table's D call, TRBD1. TRBV7-5 is noted as a pseudogene. The CDR3 contains 11 residues.

V usage is TRBV19 and J usage is TRBJ1-5; no reliable D call. The CDR3 totals 16 residues. Trimming stripped 2 bases from V and 7 bases from J, with 18 bases between. Germline-derived CDR1 and CDR2 are LNHDA and SQIVND (reference sequence). The CDR3 reads CASSITDVWVRQPQHF. The CDR3 DNA follows: TGTGCCAGTAGTATAACAGATGTCTGGGTTCGACAGCCCCAGCATTTT.